This T cell receptor beta chain was recorded in a study of human T cells and chemical hapten exposure. General study findings and limits: With regard to DPC sensitization, TCRs above 1 in 1000 frequency did not change. Healthy individuals' immune responses may differ from those of donors, who had alopecia.

Via MiXCR, TCRdb re-called the RACE reads, giving one row per CDR3 protein. The repertoire has 180,000 or so distinct CDR3 sequences, about 25% of them found once; the top ten carry 2% to 2.5%. Comments on this clonotype: Its target is not known.

This CDR3 is 15 amino acids long. The germline V gene has CDR1 ENHRY and CDR2 SYGVKD. Trimming pared 6 bases from V and 7 bases from J, leaving 22 bases between. Time point reported: patch test 3, about 24 weeks after DPC sensitization. Stated treatment: therapeutic diphenylcyclopropenone sensitization with weekly scalp DPC. Material: whole blood, obtained in connection with sensitization to the hapten diphenylcyclopropenone (DPC). The chain joins TRBV10-3 to TRBJ2-7, with D perhaps TRBD2 (6 bases). This TCR came from a woman in her 40s with alopecia areata. Some clones in this sample may be carry-over from other donors' samples. The CDR3 region has the DNA TGTGCCATCAGGACCGGGACTCCCGGGTCGGGGGAGCAGTACTTC. Translation: CAIRTGTPGSGEQYF.